Reported below is one T cell receptor (beta chain). Sequencing used immunoSEQ multiplex PCR; TCRdb keeps in-frame clones, though not all of them. This sample carries some 25,000 clones, 90% of them seen once, and the ten largest clones take around 0.81%. The data belong to a study of lymphopenia after photon versus proton radiotherapy. CDR1 is LNHDA and CDR2 is SQIVND in the germline V gene (reference sequence). The length of the CDR3 is 15 residues. Trimming took 3 bases from V and 2 from J; bases not matched to a gene: 4. The chain employs TRBV19 and TRBJ2-3; 8 bases are a match to TRBD1. This receptor was taken from a woman between 45 and 60 years old with cholangiocarcinoma. The source was peripheral blood, collected from a patient treated with photon-based radiotherapy. CDR3 amino acids: CASSIAGGLTDTQYF. The CDR3 region has the DNA TGTGCCAGTAGTATCGCAGGGGGCCTCACAGATACGCAGTATTTT.